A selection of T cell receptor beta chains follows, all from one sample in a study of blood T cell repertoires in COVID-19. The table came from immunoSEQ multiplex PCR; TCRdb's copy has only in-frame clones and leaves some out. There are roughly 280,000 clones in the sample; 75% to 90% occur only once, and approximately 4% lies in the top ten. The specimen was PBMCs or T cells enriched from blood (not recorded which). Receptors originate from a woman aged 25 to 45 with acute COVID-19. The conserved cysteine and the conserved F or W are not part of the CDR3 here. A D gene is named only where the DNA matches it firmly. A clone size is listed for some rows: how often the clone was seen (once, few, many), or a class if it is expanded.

cdr3_aa: ASSSEGNTIY; j_call: TRBJ1-3; v_call: TRBV28; d_call: NA; clone_size: NA
cdr3_aa: AISDSGGYNEQF; j_call: TRBJ2-1; v_call: TRBV10-3; d_call: TRBD2; clone_size: NA
cdr3_aa: ASSLLRSPLH; j_call: TRBJ1-6; v_call: TRBV5-8; d_call: NA; clone_size: NA
cdr3_aa: ASSYRQGNTEAF; j_call: TRBJ1-1; v_call: TRBV6-5; d_call: TRBD1; clone_size: NA
cdr3_aa: ASSPRPGTSQRKSYNEQF; j_call: TRBJ2-1; v_call: TRBV9; d_call: NA; clone_size: NA
cdr3_aa: ASSREGEQPQH; j_call: TRBJ1-5; v_call: TRBV6-6; d_call: NA; clone_size: NA
cdr3_aa: ASSVTGRAEAF; j_call: TRBJ1-1; v_call: TRBV2; d_call: NA; clone_size: NA
cdr3_aa: ASSVGDPGQGTGDRRN; j_call: TRBJ2-5; v_call: TRBV9; d_call: TRBD1; clone_size: NA
cdr3_aa: AISDPRAGLAGDTQY; j_call: TRBJ2-3; v_call: TRBV10-3; d_call: TRBD2; clone_size: NA
cdr3_aa: ASSRRQGAYGTEAF; j_call: TRBJ1-1; v_call: TRBV28; d_call: TRBD1; clone_size: NA
cdr3_aa: ASSSGGGGAGGIQY; j_call: TRBJ2-4; v_call: TRBV28; d_call: NA; clone_size: once
cdr3_aa: ASSSDWLNEQY; j_call: TRBJ2-7; v_call: TRBV18; d_call: NA; clone_size: NA
cdr3_aa: ASGLSGRFNEQF; j_call: TRBJ2-1; v_call: TRBV12-5; d_call: NA; clone_size: few
cdr3_aa: ASRGLAGGWGSKNIQY; j_call: TRBJ2-4; v_call: TRBV28; d_call: TRBD2; clone_size: once
cdr3_aa: ASSLGTGDEQY; j_call: TRBJ2-7; v_call: TRBV12-3/TRBV12-4; d_call: TRBD1; clone_size: NA
cdr3_aa: ASSYSGPSTDTQY; j_call: TRBJ2-3; v_call: TRBV5-1; d_call: TRBD2; clone_size: NA
cdr3_aa: ASSPPPGTSDYNEQF; j_call: TRBJ2-1; v_call: TRBV7-9; d_call: TRBD2; clone_size: NA
cdr3_aa: SVGGGGLNYGYT; j_call: TRBJ1-2; v_call: TRBV29-1; d_call: NA; clone_size: NA
cdr3_aa: ASSPRVPSYNEQF; j_call: TRBJ2-1; v_call: TRBV18; d_call: NA; clone_size: NA
cdr3_aa: ASSLGQGEAF; j_call: TRBJ1-1; v_call: TRBV18; d_call: TRBD1; clone_size: NA
cdr3_aa: ASSQGFRGADYEQY; j_call: TRBJ2-7; v_call: TRBV4-1; d_call: NA; clone_size: NA
cdr3_aa: ASSFMESSYNEQF; j_call: TRBJ2-1; v_call: TRBV6-2/TRBV6-3; d_call: NA; clone_size: NA
cdr3_aa: ASSLQGGRDTEAF; j_call: TRBJ1-1; v_call: TRBV7-2; d_call: TRBD1; clone_size: once
cdr3_aa: ATSDSQDMNTEAF; j_call: TRBJ1-1; v_call: TRBV6-6; d_call: NA; clone_size: NA
cdr3_aa: ASSVAQAGGYNEQF; j_call: TRBJ2-1; v_call: TRBV9; d_call: TRBD2; clone_size: NA
cdr3_aa: ATSDSRSSGSYEQY; j_call: TRBJ2-7; v_call: TRBV24-1; d_call: NA; clone_size: NA
cdr3_aa: ASSDMGQGGYGELF; j_call: TRBJ2-2; v_call: TRBV13; d_call: TRBD1; clone_size: once
cdr3_aa: AISPGTTNYEQY; j_call: TRBJ2-7; v_call: TRBV10-3; d_call: TRBD2; clone_size: NA
cdr3_aa: AWRGDRKTAGVLT; j_call: TRBJ2-6; v_call: TRBV30; d_call: TRBD1; clone_size: once
cdr3_aa: ASSRAGRAYLPYNEQF; j_call: TRBJ2-1; v_call: TRBV14; d_call: TRBD2; clone_size: NA
cdr3_aa: ASSVVGTGYETQY; j_call: TRBJ2-5; v_call: TRBV2; d_call: TRBD1; clone_size: few
cdr3_aa: ASSSGLADYNEQF; j_call: TRBJ2-1; v_call: TRBV19; d_call: TRBD2; clone_size: NA
cdr3_aa: ASSSQGARGNSPLH; j_call: TRBJ1-6; v_call: TRBV28; d_call: TRBD1; clone_size: NA
cdr3_aa: ASSHRRDGQDQPQH; j_call: TRBJ1-5; v_call: TRBV13; d_call: NA; clone_size: NA
cdr3_aa: ASSDERKKPYNEQF; j_call: TRBJ2-1; v_call: TRBV25-1; d_call: NA; clone_size: NA
cdr3_aa: ASDSSGNTIY; j_call: TRBJ1-3; v_call: TRBV6-5; d_call: NA; clone_size: once
cdr3_aa: ASSSEVGTDTQY; j_call: TRBJ2-3; v_call: TRBV6-5; d_call: NA; clone_size: NA
cdr3_aa: ASSVTRASGRPLAKNIQY; j_call: TRBJ2-4; v_call: TRBV5-1; d_call: TRBD2; clone_size: NA
cdr3_aa: ASSLVVGEDTEAF; j_call: TRBJ1-1; v_call: TRBV5-1; d_call: NA; clone_size: NA
cdr3_aa: ASSERGLGGSEQY; j_call: TRBJ2-7; v_call: TRBV10-1; d_call: TRBD2; clone_size: NA
cdr3_aa: ASSLAGLAKNEQF; j_call: TRBJ2-1; v_call: TRBV13; d_call: TRBD2; clone_size: NA
cdr3_aa: ASSYWTSGLDTDTQY; j_call: TRBJ2-3; v_call: TRBV19; d_call: TRBD2; clone_size: NA
cdr3_aa: AWSEGTKNEKLF; j_call: TRBJ1-4; v_call: TRBV30; d_call: NA; clone_size: NA
cdr3_aa: SVEPDGLAGGNEQF; j_call: TRBJ2-1; v_call: TRBV29-1; d_call: TRBD2; clone_size: NA
cdr3_aa: ASSQAGGGETQY; j_call: TRBJ2-5; v_call: TRBV14; d_call: TRBD2; clone_size: NA
cdr3_aa: ATSEGGYQPQH; j_call: TRBJ1-5; v_call: TRBV24-1; d_call: NA; clone_size: NA
cdr3_aa: ASSLAPGAANTEAF; j_call: TRBJ1-1; v_call: TRBV5-4; d_call: NA; clone_size: NA
cdr3_aa: ASSEWQGDNEQF; j_call: TRBJ2-1; v_call: TRBV6-4; d_call: TRBD1; clone_size: once
cdr3_aa: ASSGGTGGVGGEKLF; j_call: TRBJ1-4; v_call: TRBV7-9; d_call: TRBD1; clone_size: NA
cdr3_aa: ATSDSGQGDSYGYT; j_call: TRBJ1-2; v_call: TRBV24-1; d_call: TRBD1; clone_size: NA
cdr3_aa: AISESGGRGQPQH; j_call: TRBJ1-5; v_call: TRBV10-3; d_call: NA; clone_size: NA
cdr3_aa: ASRMDRRTEAF; j_call: TRBJ1-1; v_call: TRBV10-1; d_call: NA; clone_size: NA
cdr3_aa: ASSQEGYYTGELF; j_call: TRBJ2-2; v_call: TRBV3-1/TRBV3-2; d_call: NA; clone_size: NA
cdr3_aa: ASSVYRGPYEQY; j_call: TRBJ2-7; v_call: TRBV19; d_call: TRBD1; clone_size: NA